Presented here are 18 T cell receptor beta chains from one specimen sequenced in a study of prognosis after radiotherapy for stage I lung cancer. The TCR beta CDR3 region was amplified from genomic DNA, with two rounds of multiplex PCR being used for the amplification. Primers targeting each individual TRBV and TRBJ gene were applied in first-round PCR. TCRdb called the multiplex PCR reads again in MiXCR, with one record for every CDR3 protein. The data contain 11,000 to 15,000 distinct CDR3 sequences, 25% to 30% of them seen just once; the ten biggest clones take up roughly 13%. The sequencing used PBMCs, collected before or after stereotactic body radiation therapy (not recorded which). The receptor source for this set is a donor older than 45 with non-small cell lung cancer.

Judged by abundance, this clonotype is medium-sized. V and J are TRBV28 and TRBJ2-5, with 7 bases aligning to TRBD2. The CDR3 extends over 19 amino acids. Trimming cost V 6 bases and J 4 bases; bases outside gene matches: 23. Germline V CDR1 and CDR2: MDHEN, SYDVKM. DNA of the CDR3: TGTGCCAGCAGCCAGCCACTTAGCGGGTCTCTTCTGGGGTCAGAGACCCAGTACTTC. Its translation is CASSQPLSGSLLGSETQYF.

There are many counts of this clonotype. V usage is TRBV19 and J usage is TRBJ2-1; no reliable D call. Trimming took off 3 bases at V and 4 bases at J, with 7 bases between the two ends. The CDR3 consists of 13 residues. Germline CDR1 and CDR2: LNHDA and SQIVND (reference sequence). The DNA for the CDR3 is TGTGCCAGTAGTATTGGCCTTTACAATGAGCAGTTCTTC. Translation: CASSIGLYNEQFF. The variable domain in full, completed from reference TRBV19 and TRBJ2-1, reads DGGITQSPKYLFRKEGQNVTLSCEQNLNHDAMYWYRQDPGQGLRLIYYSQIVNDFQKGDIAEGYSVSREKKESFPLTVTSAQKNPTAFYLCASSIGLYNEQFFGPGTRLTVL.

This chain joins TRBV11-2 and TRBJ2-7, with 12 nucleotides matching TRBD1. The CDR3 has 16 residues. V dropped 1 base and J dropped 1; count of bases not matched to a gene: 2. Germline CDR1 and CDR2: SGHAT and FQNNGV. The CDR3 loop reads CASSLGGQGASYEQYF. CDR3 sequence (DNA): TGTGCCAGCAGCTTAGGGGGACAGGGGGCTTCCTACGAGCAGTACTTC.

The genes are TRBV28 and TRBJ2-2; 8 nucleotides align to TRBD2. Per germline, CDR1 MDHEN and CDR2 SYDVKM. This CDR3 comprises 19 residues. The ends lost 7 bases at V and 7 bases at J; junction bases unmatched: 23. The CDR3: CASTWRVAGTNGVGGELFF. The CDR3 region has the DNA TGTGCCAGCACCTGGCGGGTAGCGGGGACAAATGGGGTCGGCGGGGAGCTGTTTTTT.

A note on this clonotype: A read error may be the cause here, since a much bigger clone is one base away. The V call is TRBV29-1, the J call TRBJ2-5; 9 bases align to TRBD1. The CDR3 is made up of 15 amino acids. Germline V lookup: CDR1 SQVTM, CDR2 ANQGSEA. The ends lost 4 bases at V and 8 bases at J; junction bases unmatched: 14. CDR3: CSVVDRGAPPETQYF. The DNA for the CDR3 is TGCAGCGTTGTCGACAGGGGGGCCCCCCCAGAAACCCAGTACTTC.

By frequency in the sample, this clonotype is large (0.1 to 1%). This chain uses TRBV19 with TRBJ1-5; 8 nucleotides agree with TRBD1. Germline CDR1 reads LNHDA; CDR2 reads SQIVND (reference sequence). After removal of 5 bases from V and 2 bases from J, the junction contained 2 bases not matched to a gene. The CDR3 is 14 amino acids. CDR3 sequence: CASSQGAGNQPQHF. DNA for the CDR3: TGTGCCAGTAGTCAGGGGGCCGGCAATCAGCCCCAGCATTTT.

By its share, this clonotype is medium-sized (0.01 to 0.1%). This chain joins TRBV19 and TRBJ2-2; 10 bases align to TRBD2. The J segment lost 5 bases and the V segment lost 9 bases, leaving 9 bases of the junction unmatched. The CDR3 sequence is 15 residues long. Germline V gene sequence: CDR1 LNHDA, CDR2 SQIVND (reference sequence). In nucleotides, the CDR3 is TGTGCCAGCAGCCTGGTAGCGGGAGGTACCGGGGAGCTGTTTTTT. Amino acids: CASSLVAGGTGELFF.

Turning to this clonotype: This is likely an artifact of a read error, given a far larger clone one base away. This rearrangement joins TRBV6-8 to TRBJ2-7, with 11 nucleotides matching TRBD2. Germline CDR1 reads MNHGY; CDR2 reads SAAAGT. The junction had 6 bases not matched to a gene; V was cut back by 8 bases and J by 6 bases. This CDR3 comprises 13 residues. The CDR3 bases are TGTGCCAGCGCCTCTAGCGGGGGGAGCGAGCAGTACTTC. This gives the protein CASASSGGSEQYF.

There are many counts of this clonotype. The chain uses TRBV7-2 and TRBJ1-3; D unresolved. The germline CDR1 and CDR2 sequences are SGHTA and FQGNSA. The CDR3 has 14 amino acids. V lost 1 base and J 4 bases, leaving 8 bases between the germline ends. CDR3 protein: CASSLGPPGNTIYF. DNA for the CDR3: TGTGCCAGCAGCTTAGGGCCTCCCGGAAACACCATATATTTT. The full variable domain, its missing parts supplied by reference TRBV7-2 and TRBJ1-3, is GAGVSQSPSNKVTEKGKDVELRCDPISGHTALYWYRQSLGQGLEFLIYFQGNSAPDKSGLPSDRFSAERTGGSVSTLTIQRTQQEDSAVYLCASSLGPPGNTIYFGEGSWLTVV.

As regards this clonotype: A read error likely explains this, since a far larger clone differs by one base. CDR3 in amino acids: CASGLNSPLHF. The CDR3 nucleotides read TGTGCCAGCGGGTTGAATTCACCCCTCCACTTT. The rearrangement links TRBV6-5 to TRBJ1-6; D is unclear. CDR1 is MNHEY and CDR2 is SVGAGI in the germline V gene. The CDR3 totals 11 residues. V was cut by 8 bases and J by 7 bases, with 6 bases left in between.

In its sample, this clonotype was seen once. This likely traces to a read error, being one base from a far larger clone. The chain joins TRBV7-3 to TRBJ2-3; 8 nucleotides agree with TRBD2. The CDR3 runs 15 residues. From germline, CDR1 is SGHTA and CDR2 FQGTGA. Trimming at V came to 5 bases and at J to 0 bases, leaving 4 bases not matched to a gene. The CDR3 sequence: CASSQTSVSTDTQYF. As DNA, the CDR3 is TGTGCCAGCAGCCAGACTAGCGTGAGCACAGATACGCAGTATTTT. The full variable domain, in which reference TRBV7-3 and TRBJ2-3 provide the parts outside the CDR3, is GAGVSQTPSNKVTEKGKYVELRCDPISGHTALYWYRQSLGQGPEFLIYFQGTGAADDSGLPNDRFFAVRPEGSVSTLKIQRTERGDSAVYLCASSQTSVSTDTQYFGPGTRLTVL.

This clonotype has ten or more counts. The J gene is TRBJ2-7, the V gene TRBV20-1; TRBD1 might be the D (7 bases). V was trimmed by 5 bases and J by 3 bases, leaving 14 bases between them. This CDR3 is 13 amino acids long. Looked up from germline, CDR1 is DFQATT and CDR2 is SNEGSKA (reference sequence). The CDR3 bases are TGCAGTGCTTCAGGGGGGTTGGTCTACGAGCAGTACTTC. Protein: CSASGGLVYEQYF.

The chain links TRBV5-1 to TRBJ1-1; 8 bases fit TRBD1. Germline values: CDR1 SGHRS, CDR2 YFSETQ. The CDR3 consists of 14 residues. V lost 4 bases to trimming and J lost 0 bases; unmatched junction nucleotides: 2. In DNA, the CDR3 is TGCGCCAGCAGCGACAGGGGAATGAACACTGAAGCTTTCTTT. This encodes CASSDRGMNTEAFF.

This clonotype was detected ten times or more. V and J are TRBV20-1 and TRBJ2-5; 11 bases agree with TRBD2. The germline V gene has CDR1 DFQATT and CDR2 SNEGSKA (reference sequence). Trimming at V came to 3 bases and at J to 3 bases, leaving 15 bases not matched to a gene. The CDR3 runs 18 residues. The DNA for the CDR3 is TGCAGTGCTAGTATCGGGACTAGCGGAGGATTTGGAAAAGAGACCCAGTACTTC. Its protein is CSASIGTSGGFGKETQYF.

This clonotype counts as medium-sized. The chain uses TRBV10-2 and TRBJ2-3; D uncertain. The CDR3 runs to 10 residues. Germline V CDR1 and CDR2: WSHSY, SAAADI. The V and J ends lost 6 bases and 2 bases respectively, with 0 bases between them. CDR3 nucleotides: TGCGCCAGCAGCACAGATACGCAGTATTTT. Its protein is CASSTDTQYF.

A note on this clonotype: A read error is the likely source, as a far larger clone sits one nucleotide away. The J gene is TRBJ1-5, the V gene TRBV6-5; D is unclear. The CDR3 sequence is 12 residues long. Germline V gene sequence: CDR1 MNHEY, CDR2 SVGAGI. This chain's CDR3 is CASKFGDQPKHF. The CDR3 coding sequence is TGTGCCAGCAAATTTGGGGATCAGCCCAAGCATTTT.

By share, this clonotype ranks as medium-sized (0.01 to 0.1%). The DNA of the CDR3 is TGTGCCAGCAGTTTCGAGGCAGAATACGAGCAGTACTTC. Amino acids: CASSFEAEYEQYF. The chain has TRBV27 and TRBJ2-7; D remains ambiguous. V was trimmed by 3 bases and J by 4 bases, leaving 10 bases between them. CDR1 is MNHEY and CDR2 is SMNVEV in the germline V gene (reference sequence). The CDR3 has 13 residues.

This clonotype is labeled medium-sized. The rearrangement joins TRBV6-1 to TRBJ2-2; the match to TRBD2 covers 8 bases. The CDR3 sequence is 15 residues long. The J segment lost 2 bases and the V segment lost 7 bases, leaving 6 bases of the junction unmatched. Per the germline V gene, CDR1 is MNHNS and CDR2 is SASEGT. This CDR3 is CASKPSGGNTGELFF. CDR3 in DNA: TGTGCCAGCAAGCCCAGCGGGGGCAACACCGGGGAGCTGTTTTTT.